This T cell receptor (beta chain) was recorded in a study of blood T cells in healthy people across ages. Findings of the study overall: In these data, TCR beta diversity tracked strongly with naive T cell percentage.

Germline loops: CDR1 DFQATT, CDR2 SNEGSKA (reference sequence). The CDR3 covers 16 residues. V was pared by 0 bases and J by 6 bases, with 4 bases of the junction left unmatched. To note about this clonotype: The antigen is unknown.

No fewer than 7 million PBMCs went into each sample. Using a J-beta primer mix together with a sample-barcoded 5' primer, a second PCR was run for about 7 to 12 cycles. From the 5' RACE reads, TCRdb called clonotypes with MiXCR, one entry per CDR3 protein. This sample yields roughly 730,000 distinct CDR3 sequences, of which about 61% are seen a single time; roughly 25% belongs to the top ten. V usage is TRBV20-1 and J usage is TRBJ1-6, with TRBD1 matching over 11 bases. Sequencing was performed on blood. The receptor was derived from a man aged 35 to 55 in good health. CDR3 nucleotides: TGCAGTGCTAGAGATTCCGGGACAGGGGGTAATTCACCCCTCCACTTT. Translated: CSARDSGTGGNSPLHF.